Presented here are 18 T cell receptor beta chains from one specimen sequenced in a study of cytomegalovirus exposure and HLA in healthy donors. Produced via immunoSEQ multiplex PCR; TCRdb's table is partial and in-frame only. Among hundreds of thousands of clones listed, 70% to 90% were seen once. The sample consisted of PBMCs. The receptors originated from a woman aged 18-30 years in good health and CMV-seronegative.

The DNA of the CDR3 is TGTGCCAGCAGCCCTAACCGGGTCACAGATTTCTATGGCTACACCTTC. It translates to CASSPNRVTDFYGYTF. V gene TRBV27 combines with J gene TRBJ1-2; D remains ambiguous. The V end lost 6 bases, the J end lost 4 bases, and 21 bases lay between the germline ends. Germline V gene lookup returns CDR1 MNHEY and CDR2 SMNVEV (reference sequence). The CDR3 runs to 16 residues.

The chain has TRBV5-1 and TRBJ1-5, with D perhaps TRBD1 (6 bases). Germline V CDR1 and CDR2: SGHRS, YFSETQ. This CDR3 has 15 amino acids. Trimming cost V 3 bases and J 6 bases, with 16 bases left between them. The CDR3 spells CASSSTGTVGQPQHF. In DNA, the CDR3 is TGCGCCAGCAGCTCTACAGGGACCGTGGGTCAGCCCCAGCATTTT.

The chain joins TRBV5-1 to TRBJ2-7; 7 bases match TRBD1. This CDR3 has 12 residues. V lost 1 base, J lost 6 bases, and 1 base stayed unmatched. Germline values: CDR1 SGHRS, CDR2 YFSETQ. The CDR3 nucleotides are TGCGCCAGCAGCTTGAAGGGGGCCGAGCAGTACTTC. Encoded protein: CASSLKGAEQYF.

The rearrangement uses TRBV2 and TRBJ2-5, with a weak D call TRBD2 (7 bases). Germline V lookup: CDR1 SNHLY, CDR2 FYNNEI. The ends were cut back, 7 bases at V and 1 base at J, with 13 bases in the middle. This CDR3 region has 14 residues. The CDR3 spells CASKGGTAQETQYF. DNA for the CDR3: TGTGCCAGCAAGGGGGGGACCGCCCAAGAGACCCAGTACTTC.

V is TRBV2 and J is TRBJ2-1; 9 nucleotides match TRBD2. The V and J ends lost 6 bases and 7 bases, in that order; junction bases with no gene match: 10. The CDR3 has 15 residues. CDR1 and CDR2 from the germline V gene are SNHLY and FYNNEI. The CDR3 is CASSSKAGGYNEQFF. The DNA for the CDR3 is TGTGCCAGCAGCAGTAAGGCGGGGGGGTATAATGAGCAGTTCTTC.

The chain is built from TRBV30 and TRBJ2-5; D remains unclear. Germline V CDR1 and CDR2: GTSNPN, SVGIG (reference sequence). Trimming stripped 2 bases from V and 2 bases from J, with 12 bases between. The CDR3 extends over 14 amino acids. The DNA of the CDR3 is TGTGCCTGGAGTAAGACTTTAGGGCAAGAGACCCAGTACTTC. Protein product: CAWSKTLGQETQYF.

This clone came up a few times. This chain joins TRBV5-5 and TRBJ2-4, with TRBD1 identical over 9 bases. This CDR3 spans 15 amino acids. Germline V gene data show CDR1 as SGHKS and CDR2 as YYEKEE (reference sequence). After removal of 0 bases from V and 6 bases from J, the junction contained 4 bases not matched to a gene. As DNA, the CDR3 is TGTGCCAGCAGCTTGGGGGTGGGACAGGGAAACATTCAGTACTTC. Translating gives CASSLGVGQGNIQYF.

The chain carries TRBV5-1 and TRBJ1-1, with D unclear. Looked up from germline, CDR1 is SGHRS and CDR2 is YFSETQ. Trimming pared 0 bases from V and 1 base from J, leaving 10 bases between. There are 15 residues in the CDR3. CDR3 amino acids: CASSLARYGNTEAFF. CDR3 coding DNA: TGCGCCAGCAGCTTGGCCAGATACGGGAACACTGAAGCTTTCTTT.

This clone was counted a few times. V gene TRBV7-6 combines with J gene TRBJ1-4, with D tentatively TRBD1 (5 bases). Germline V CDR1 and CDR2: SGHVS, FNYEAQ. The CDR3 is 13 residues long. Trimming stripped 3 bases from V and 7 bases from J, with 9 bases between. CDR3: CASSFRASEKLFF. The CDR3 nucleotides read TGTGCCAGCAGCTTCAGGGCCAGTGAAAAACTGTTTTTT. The complete variable domain, with remaining parts taken from reference TRBV7-6 and TRBJ1-4, reads GAGVSQSPRYKVTKRGQDVALRCDPISGHVSLYWYRQALGQGPEFLTYFNYEAQQDKSGLPNDRFSAERPEGSISTLTIQRTEQRDSAMYRCASSFRASEKLFFGSGTQLSVL.

This clone was seen a few times. The chain recombines TRBV2 with TRBJ2-2, with 11 bases lining up with TRBD2. The CDR3 sequence is 16 residues long. The V gene's germline CDR1 is SNHLY and CDR2 FYNNEI. The junction had 3 bases not matched to a gene; V was cut back by 5 bases and J by 1 base. In DNA form, the CDR3 reads TGTGCCAGCAGTAGTGGGACTAGCGGGAACACCGGGGAGCTGTTTTTT. This encodes CASSSGTSGNTGELFF.

The chain is built from TRBV11-2 and TRBJ1-2; weak D call: TRBD1 (6 bases). Germline V gives CDR1 SGHAT, CDR2 FQNNGV. This CDR3 has 17 residues. V was pared by 5 bases and J by 5 bases, with 24 bases between. The CDR3 loop is CASSPIQGPLRIYGYTF. The CDR3 DNA reads TGTGCCAGCAGCCCAATACAGGGACCATTAAGGATTTATGGCTACACCTTC.

The sample holds a few counts of this clone. The V gene is TRBV4-1, the J gene TRBJ2-3; D might be TRBD1 (5 bases). Trimming took 1 base from V and 1 from J, leaving 12 bases between them. Germline loops: CDR1 MGHRA, CDR2 YSYEKL. The CDR3 runs to 16 residues. The CDR3 bases are TGCGCCAGCAGCCAAGGAAGCTCCAGGGGCACAGATACGCAGTATTTT. Its translation: CASSQGSSRGTDTQYF.

This clone was seen a few times. The chain couples TRBV30 to TRBJ1-6; TRBD1 matches 7 bases. The CDR3 contains 13 residues. CDR1 GTSNPN and CDR2 SVGIG come from the germline V gene (reference sequence). V dropped 6 bases and J dropped 8; count of bases not matched to a gene: 7. CDR3: CACKGALYSPLHF. The CDR3 DNA reads TGTGCCTGCAAGGGGGCGCTTTATTCACCCCTCCACTTT.

This rearrangement joins TRBV28 to TRBJ2-7, with no clear D. This CDR3 has 13 amino acids. Germline V gene lookup returns CDR1 MDHEN and CDR2 SYDVKM. Trimming cost V 1 base and J 3 bases, with 7 bases left between them. The CDR3 spells CASSLFQNYEQYF. In nucleotides, the CDR3 is TGTGCCAGCAGTTTATTCCAGAACTACGAGCAGTACTTC.

The V call is TRBV29-1, the J call TRBJ2-3, with D possibly being TRBD1 or TRBD2 (5 bases each). The CDR3 loop spans 16 amino acids. The V end was cut by 0 bases, the J end by 0 bases, with 13 bases between. Germline values: CDR1 SQVTM, CDR2 ANQGSEA. CDR3 coding DNA: TGCAGCGTTGAAGATACAGGACTTCGAAGCACAGATACGCAGTATTTT. Its translation is CSVEDTGLRSTDTQYF.

This rearrangement joins TRBV27 to TRBJ2-3; D is perhaps TRBD2 (6 bases). CDR1 MNHEY and CDR2 SMNVEV come from the germline V gene (reference sequence). This CDR3 contains 18 residues. The V end lost 2 bases, the J end lost 0 bases, and 18 bases lay between the germline ends. This chain's CDR3 is CASSLMAPFGGSTDTQYF. CDR3 coding DNA: TGTGCCAGCAGTTTAATGGCCCCATTTGGGGGGAGCACAGATACGCAGTATTTT.

The gene calls are TRBV6-5 and TRBJ1-3; D is uncertain. In germline, CDR1 is MNHEY, CDR2 SVGAGI. V lost 5 bases and J 3 bases, leaving 11 bases between the germline ends. The CDR3 has 14 residues. The CDR3 region has the DNA TGTGCCAGCAGTCGCGAGCGGATTGGAAACACCATATATTTT. It translates to CASSRERIGNTIYF.

V usage is TRBV6-5 and J usage is TRBJ1-2; no firm D call. This CDR3 has 12 amino acids. V was pared by 6 bases and J by 0 bases, with 5 bases between. CDR1 and CDR2 (germline): MNHEY, SVGAGI. The CDR3, as DNA: TGTGCCAGCAGCAGGACTAACTATGGCTACACCTTC. This encodes CASSRTNYGYTF.